This T cell receptor beta chain stems from a study of blood T cells in healthy people across ages. Findings and caveats of the study: Not knowing donor CMV status may have confounded expanded clonotype changes.

Note on this clonotype: Its specificity is unknown.

Using a J-beta primer mix together with a sample-barcoded 5' primer, a second PCR was run for roughly 7 to 12 cycles. TCRdb fed the 5' RACE reads into MiXCR, producing one record per CDR3 protein. The table includes some 900,000 distinct CDR3 sequences, under 35% detected once. Deletions cut 5 bases from V and 0 bases from J, with 13 bases between. Looked up from germline, CDR1 is SGHAT and CDR2 is FQNNGV. The CDR3 has 15 amino acids. The clonotype comes from a woman of 80 years or more in good health. V and J are TRBV11-2 and TRBJ1-1; possibly TRBD1 for D (5 bases). The sample taken for sequencing was blood. This CDR3 reads CASSTSRGVNTEAFF. Written as DNA, the CDR3 is TGTGCCAGCAGCACCAGCCGAGGGGTGAACACTGAAGCTTTCTTT. Looking up the rest from reference TRBV11-2 and TRBJ1-1 gives the full variable domain: EAGVAQSPRYKIIEKRQSVAFWCNPISGHATLYWYQQILGQGPKLLIQFQNNGVVDDSQLPKDRFSAERLKGVDSTLKIQPAKLEDSAVYLCASSTSRGVNTEAFFGQGTRLTVV.